The TCR beta chain under discussion was sequenced for a study of T-cell memory formation after mild COVID-19. Study information: Across donors, TCR clusters were largely donor specific.

Findings of the study overall: Contracting CD4+ clones sat mainly in CM and EM; CD8+ in EMRA.

This clonotype was observed many times. Its specificity is unknown. The ends were cut back, 5 bases at V and 4 bases at J, with 17 bases in the middle. The length of the CDR3 is 14 residues. The germline gives CDR1 DFQATT, CDR2 SNEGSKA (reference sequence). TCRdb re-called the 5' RACE reads with MiXCR, one entry per CDR3 protein. The sample holds 250,000 to 350,000 distinct CDR3 sequences, approximately 20% seen once. The sample comprised PBMCs or a T cell subset sorted from them (not recorded which). J is TRBJ1-1 and V is TRBV20-1; perhaps TRBD1 as D (6 bases). The TCR sequence derives from a man aged 18 to 29 who had mild COVID-19 (a few samples of this study predate the infection). Cell type and time point are not known. The CDR3 reads CSAPHAQGGTEAFF. CDR3 bases: TGCAGTGCTCCTCATGCACAGGGAGGCACTGAAGCTTTCTTT.